The 32 T cell receptor beta chains reported below all come from one sample, sequenced in a study of blood T cell repertoires in COVID-19. Assay used: immunoSEQ multiplex PCR; TCRdb lists only in-frame clones, some missing. The sample holds 150,000 to 180,000 clones, around three quarters seen once. Sequenced sample: peripheral blood. The origin of the receptors is an elderly man with acute or convalescent COVID-19.

V and J are TRBV10-3 and TRBJ2-2; TRBD2 agrees at 7 bases. J gave up 5 bases and V 5 bases, and 5 bases lay outside the gene matches. This CDR3 is 14 amino acids long. Germline V CDR1 and CDR2: ENHRY, SYGVKD. In DNA, the CDR3 is TGTGCCATCAGTCTGGCGGGGGAAACCGGGGAGCTGTTTTTT. It translates to CAISLAGETGELFF.

The V gene is TRBV19, the J gene TRBJ2-6; the D is unclear. This CDR3 contains 14 residues. V was pared by 7 bases and J by 0 bases, with 7 bases between. The germline CDR1 and CDR2 sequences are LNHDA and SQIVND (reference sequence). Written as DNA, the CDR3 is TGTGCCAGTACAGCGTCCTCTGGGGCCAACGTCCTGACTTTC. Its translation: CASTASSGANVLTF.

This chain connects TRBV6-5 to TRBJ1-2; D possibly corresponds to TRBD1 (6 bases). V was cut by 4 bases and J by 1 base, with 13 bases left in between. This CDR3 spans 15 amino acids. Germline loops: CDR1 MNHEY, CDR2 SVGAGI. The DNA for the CDR3 is TGTGCCAGCAGTTTGGGGGGGCAACTTAACTATGGCTACACCTTC. Protein product: CASSLGGQLNYGYTF.

The rearrangement joins TRBV12-3 or TRBV12-4 to TRBJ2-5, with TRBD1 as a possible D gene (5 bases). The CDR3 extends over 13 amino acids. V was trimmed by 3 bases and J by 1 base, leaving 6 bases between them. The CDR3 region is CASSFDSQETQYF. DNA of the CDR3: TGTGCCAGCAGTTTCGACAGCCAAGAGACCCAGTACTTC.

The rearrangement joins TRBV5-1 to TRBJ1-6, with D possibly TRBD1 on 6 matching bases. The V end lost 3 bases, the J end lost 7 bases, and 11 bases lay between the germline ends. This CDR3 contains 14 residues. Germline V gene data show CDR1 as SGHRS and CDR2 as YFSETQ. In nucleotides, the CDR3 is TGCGCCAGCAGCTCTCAGGACAGCAATTCACCCCTCCACTTT. This translates into CASSSQDSNSPLHF.

For this clone: Other nucleotide sequences from this sample produce the same CDR3. The V and J genes are TRBV18 and TRBJ1-4; the D gene is possibly TRBD1 (6 bases). The CDR3 runs 14 residues. CDR1 KGHSH and CDR2 LQKENI come from the germline V gene. V shed 2 bases and J shed 8 bases, with 12 bases lying between them. The CDR3 here is CASSPETGGEKLFF. Here the CDR3 DNA reads TGTGCCAGCTCACCAGAGACAGGTGGAGAAAAACTGTTTTTT.

The V call is TRBV2, the J call TRBJ2-1, with no clear D. V was shortened by 7 bases and J by 0 bases, with 7 bases between the two germline ends. CDR1 and CDR2 from the germline V gene are SNHLY and FYNNEI. The CDR3 has 13 residues. Here the CDR3 reads CASTADSYNEQFF. The CDR3 bases are TGTGCCAGCACGGCGGACTCCTACAATGAGCAGTTCTTC.

This chain joins TRBV2 and TRBJ2-2, with D possibly being TRBD2 (6 bases). Germline CDR1 is SNHLY and CDR2 is FYNNEI. CDR3 length: 12 residues. Deletions cut 6 bases from V and 7 bases from J, with 9 bases between. The CDR3 DNA reads TGTGCCAGCAGCGCGGGACTCGGGGAGCTGTTTTTT. It encodes CASSAGLGELFF.

The V and J genes are TRBV2 and TRBJ1-6; TRBD1 might be the D (6 bases). The CDR3 runs 16 residues. V was clipped by 7 bases and J by 4 bases, with 17 bases between them. Germline V lookup: CDR1 SNHLY, CDR2 FYNNEI. The DNA for the CDR3 is TGTGCCAGCATCCGGGGGGCCAGGGGATATAATTCACCCCTCCACTTT. It is translated as CASIRGARGYNSPLHF.

This chain uses TRBV5-1 with TRBJ2-7; 9 bases line up with TRBD1. The ends lost 4 bases at V and 6 bases at J; junction bases unmatched: 14. Germline V gene sequence: CDR1 SGHRS, CDR2 YFSETQ. The CDR3 length is 16 residues. CDR3 amino acids: CASSGAGIGQGSEQYF. The CDR3 nucleotides are TGCGCCAGCAGCGGAGCAGGCATTGGACAGGGGAGCGAGCAGTACTTC. Looking up the rest from reference TRBV5-1 and TRBJ2-7 gives the full variable domain: KAGVTQTPRYLIKTRGQQVTLSCSPISGHRSVSWYQQTPGQGLQFLFEYFSETQRNKGNFPGRFSGRQFSNSRSEMNVSTLELGDSALYLCASSGAGIGQGSEQYFGPGTRLTVT.

J is TRBJ1-5 and V is TRBV19; TRBD1 aligns across 10 bases. The germline V gene encodes CDR1 LNHDA and CDR2 SQIVND (reference sequence). V gave up 3 bases and J gave up 4 bases; unmatched junction bases: 6. The CDR3 runs to 16 residues. CDR3 sequence reads: CASSMLGGQGNQPQHF. The CDR3 DNA follows: TGTGCCAGTAGTATGCTGGGGGGACAGGGGAATCAGCCCCAGCATTTT. Based on the CDR3 plus reference TRBV19 and TRBJ1-5, the full variable domain is DGGITQSPKYLFRKEGQNVTLSCEQNLNHDAMYWYRQDPGQGLRLIYYSQIVNDFQKGDIAEGYSVSREKKESFPLTVTSAQKNPTAFYLCASSMLGGQGNQPQHFGDGTRLSIL.

The chain uses TRBV15 and TRBJ1-5; D unclear. V lost 1 base and J lost 4, with 8 bases in between. In germline, CDR1 is LNHNV, CDR2 YYDKDF (reference sequence). The CDR3 is 14 amino acids. CDR3 in DNA: TGTGCCACCAGCAGAGGGTCGCTAAATCAGCCCCAGCATTTT. Its protein product is CATSRGSLNQPQHF.

The chain couples TRBV11-2 to TRBJ2-7; D is unclear. Germline loops: CDR1 SGHAT, CDR2 FQNNGV. This CDR3 comprises 11 residues. Trimming cost V 2 bases and J 5 bases, with 4 bases left between them. CDR3 in DNA: TGTGCCAGCAGCTTACAAAACGAGCAGTACGTC. It specifies CASSLQNEQYV.

V gene TRBV6-5 combines with J gene TRBJ2-1; 10 bases fit TRBD2. J was trimmed by 7 bases and V by 8 bases; bases with no gene match: 11. CDR1 and CDR2 from the germline V gene are MNHEY and SVGAGI. This CDR3 is built from 15 residues. Here the CDR3 DNA reads TGTGCCAGCTTGCTGGGAGCGGGGGGGCCAAATGAGCAGTTCTTC. As protein: CASLLGAGGPNEQFF.

CDR3 sequence: CASRPNEIYETQYF. CDR3 DNA sequence: TGTGCCAGTAGACCGAATGAGATCTACGAGACCCAGTACTTC. The chain links TRBV19 to TRBJ2-5; D unresolved. Trimming shortened V by 6 bases and J by 5 bases, and 16 bases separated the two germline ends. Germline CDR1 is LNHDA and CDR2 is SQIVND (reference sequence). This CDR3 is 14 amino acids long.

The chain joins TRBV13 to TRBJ1-2, with 9 bases matching TRBD1. The germline V gene has CDR1 PRHDT and CDR2 FYEKMQ (reference sequence). The V segment lost 4 bases and the J segment 3 bases; nucleotides outside the gene matches: 6. The CDR3 totals 15 residues. This chain's CDR3 is CASSSGQGLDYGYTF. DNA for the CDR3: TGTGCCAGCAGCTCCGGACAGGGGTTAGACTATGGCTACACCTTC.

The sample holds a few counts of this clone. V gene TRBV18 combines with J gene TRBJ1-6; D perhaps matches TRBD1 (6 bases). CDR1 and CDR2 (germline): KGHSH, LQKENI. The V and J ends lost 6 bases and 6 bases respectively, with 12 bases between them. CDR3 length: 14 amino acids. The CDR3 bases are TGTGCCAGCTCTACCGTGGGGGCTAATTCACCCCTCCACTTT. Translation gives CASSTVGANSPLHF.

The V and J genes are TRBV9 and TRBJ1-1; TRBD1 aligns across 10 bases. V dropped 3 bases and J dropped 3; count of bases not matched to a gene: 5. From germline, CDR1 is SGDLS and CDR2 YYNGEE. The CDR3 length is 15 residues. The DNA of the CDR3 is TGTGCCAGCAGCGCCATGGACAGGGGGGACACTGAAGCTTTCTTT. Its translation is CASSAMDRGDTEAFF.

This clone was seen only a few times. The chain recombines TRBV11-3 with TRBJ2-2, with D possibly matching TRBD1 (7 bases). The V gene's germline CDR1 is SGHNT and CDR2 YENEEA. Trimming cost V 3 bases and J 8 bases, with 16 bases left between them. The CDR3 extends over 15 amino acids. The CDR3 sequence is CASSFPAGGGGELFF. The CDR3 DNA is TGTGCCAGCAGCTTTCCGGCAGGGGGAGGAGGGGAGCTGTTTTTT.

This clone was recorded a few times. The rearrangement uses TRBV6-5 and TRBJ1-1; D remains ambiguous. Germline CDR1 is MNHEY and CDR2 is SVGAGI. The CDR3 loop spans 14 amino acids. V lost 6 bases and J lost 4, with 15 bases in between. The CDR3 region is CASSSVGRFTEAFF. CDR3 nucleotides: TGTGCCAGCAGCTCGGTGGGCAGGTTCACTGAAGCTTTCTTT.

V and J are TRBV7-9 and TRBJ1-2, with TRBD1 identical over 7 bases. The CDR3 length is 13 residues. V shed 0 bases and J 8 bases; nucleotides not matched to a gene: 3. Looked up from germline, CDR1 is SEHNR and CDR2 is FQNEAQ (reference sequence). The CDR3 reads CASSLAYRGGYTF. CDR3 DNA: TGTGCCAGCAGCTTAGCTTACAGGGGCGGCTACACCTTC.

The chain links TRBV19 to TRBJ2-7, with 10 bases identical to TRBD1. The germline CDR1 and CDR2 sequences are LNHDA and SQIVND (reference sequence). V gave up 4 bases and J gave up 4 bases; unmatched junction bases: 7. CDR3 size: 15 residues. The CDR3 DNA reads TGTGCCAGTAGTAGAGGGACAGGGGTTACGTACGAGCAGTACTTC. Protein sequence: CASSRGTGVTYEQYF.

The rearrangement uses TRBV7-2 and TRBJ1-6, with a weak D call TRBD1 (5 bases). Deletions cut 6 bases from V and 9 bases from J, with 15 bases between. This CDR3 comprises 14 residues. Germline CDR1 reads SGHTA; CDR2 reads FQGNSA. The CDR3 DNA reads TGTGCCAGCAGACCCGGAGGGGTCACTTCACCCCTCCACTTT. Encoded protein: CASRPGGVTSPLHF. Based on the CDR3 plus reference TRBV7-2 and TRBJ1-6, the full variable domain is GAGVSQSPSNKVTEKGKDVELRCDPISGHTALYWYRQSLGQGLEFLIYFQGNSAPDKSGLPSDRFSAERTGGSVSTLTIQRTQQEDSAVYLCASRPGGVTSPLHFGNGTRLTVT.

CDR3 amino acids: CASSERGTGRSEKLFF. The DNA for the CDR3 is TGTGCCAGCAGCGAACGGGGGACAGGGAGGAGTGAAAAACTGTTTTTT. The chain uses TRBV5-6 and TRBJ1-4, with 9 bases fitting TRBD1. Germline CDR1 SGHDT, CDR2 YYEEEE. With 4 bases clipped from V and 7 bases from J, the junction kept 11 bases outside the gene matches. The CDR3 sequence is 16 residues long.

This clone occurred a few times. This sequence joins TRBV5-1 and TRBJ2-2, with 8 nucleotides matching TRBD2. The CDR3 totals 18 residues. Per germline, CDR1 SGHRS and CDR2 YFSETQ. V lost 2 bases and J lost 2; bases outside the gene matches: 11. Written as DNA, the CDR3 is TGCGCCAGCAGCTTAACGCTGGGCGGGGGGTCTAACACCGGGGAGCTGTTTTTT. It encodes CASSLTLGGGSNTGELFF. The full variable domain, with the rest looked up from reference TRBV5-1 and TRBJ2-2, is KAGVTQTPRYLIKTRGQQVTLSCSPISGHRSVSWYQQTPGQGLQFLFEYFSETQRNKGNFPGRFSGRQFSNSRSEMNVSTLELGDSALYLCASSLTLGGGSNTGELFFGEGSRLTVL.

V is TRBV3-1 (or the pseudogene TRBV3-2) and J is TRBJ1-1; 7 nucleotides agree with TRBD1. Trimming cost V 3 bases and J 4 bases; bases outside gene matches: 5. This CDR3 contains 14 residues. Germline V gene sequence: CDR1 LGHDT, CDR2 YNNKEL (reference sequence). The CDR3 loop reads CASSHSGGSTEAFF. CDR3 bases: TGTGCCAGCAGCCACTCAGGGGGTAGCACTGAAGCTTTCTTT.

This chain uses TRBV6-1 with TRBJ2-7, with D possibly being TRBD2 (7 bases). CDR3 length: 14 residues. Trimming stripped 3 bases from V and 4 bases from J, with 13 bases between. Looked up from germline, CDR1 is MNHNS and CDR2 is SASEGT. This chain's CDR3 is CASSEGGALYEQYF. The CDR3 nucleotides read TGTGCCAGCAGTGAGGGGGGGGCTTTATACGAGCAGTACTTC.

This chain uses TRBV19 with TRBJ1-5; TRBD1 might be the D (6 bases). CDR1 is LNHDA, CDR2 SQIVND, per germline (reference sequence). Trimming shortened V by 4 bases and J by 2 bases, and 12 bases separated the two germline ends. The CDR3 covers 15 residues. The CDR3 sequence: CASSRTEGGNQPQHF. The CDR3 nucleotides are TGTGCCAGTAGTAGGACCGAGGGGGGCAATCAGCCCCAGCATTTT.

This CDR3 is CASSTYTGTSGGTDTQYF. The CDR3 DNA follows: TGTGCCAGTAGTACATACACCGGGACTAGCGGGGGTACGGATACGCAGTATTTT. J is TRBJ2-3 and V is TRBV19, with TRBD2 identical over 14 bases. The CDR3 is made up of 18 amino acids. CDR1 LNHDA and CDR2 SQIVND come from the germline V gene (reference sequence). Germline trimming cut 4 bases from V and 6 bases from J; bases unmatched to any gene: 12.

The chain uses TRBV5-1 and TRBJ2-5; tentative D call: TRBD2 (6 bases). Germline V gene data show CDR1 as SGHRS and CDR2 as YFSETQ. V lost 3 bases and J lost 5, with 23 bases in between. The length of the CDR3 is 17 residues. The CDR3 protein is CASSSRTGVRIRETQYF. DNA of the CDR3: TGCGCCAGCAGCTCGCGAACGGGGGTACGGATTAGGGAGACCCAGTACTTC.

The J gene is TRBJ2-4, the V gene TRBV5-1, with TRBD1 identical over 8 bases. Germline V gene data show CDR1 as SGHRS and CDR2 as YFSETQ. CDR3 length: 14 amino acids. V lost 4 bases, J lost 8 bases, and 8 bases stayed unmatched. The CDR3 nucleotides read TGCGCCAGCAGCCTACGGACAGGGTGGGACATTCAGTACTTC. This sequence encodes CASSLRTGWDIQYF.

The genes are TRBV7-9 and TRBJ1-2; no reliable D call. Trimming took 5 bases from V and 1 from J, leaving 14 bases between them. CDR3 length equals 15 residues. Germline V CDR1 and CDR2: SEHNR, FQNEAQ (reference sequence). CDR3 nucleotides: TGTGCCAGCAGCCAGACCTCGGGGAGTAACTATGGCTACACCTTC. It yields the protein CASSQTSGSNYGYTF.